These 29 T cell receptor beta chains share one sample of origin, sequenced in a study of blood T cell repertoires in COVID-19. Profiled with immunoSEQ multiplex PCR; TCRdb holds only in-frame clones, not every one. The sample includes 95,000 to 150,000 clones, around nine tenths of them seen just once. The specimen sequenced was peripheral blood. All receptors derive from a man aged 50-59 years with COVID-19, enrolled during active disease.

The chain combines TRBV6-2 or TRBV6-3 with TRBJ2-7; possible D gene TRBD2, 5 bases. Looked up from germline, CDR1 is MNHEY and CDR2 is SVGEGT. This CDR3 has 14 amino acids. V lost 6 bases and J lost 2, with 14 bases in between. DNA of the CDR3: TGTGCCAGCAGCTCCGGACTCCCCGCCTACGAGCAGTACTTC. Translated: CASSSGLPAYEQYF.

J is TRBJ2-2 and V is TRBV5-1; 7 bases fit TRBD2. Germline CDR1 and CDR2: SGHRS and YFSETQ. After removal of 0 bases from V and 7 bases from J, the junction contained 6 bases not matched to a gene. The CDR3 contains 15 residues. CDR3: CASSLAGGVGGELFF. The CDR3 DNA reads TGCGCCAGCAGCTTGGCGGGAGGTGTCGGCGGGGAGCTGTTTTTT.

Worth noting for this clone: At the DNA level, this CDR3 is encoded by other sequences in the same sample as well. The chain has TRBV15 and TRBJ2-1; 7 bases line up with TRBD2. This CDR3 contains 17 residues. Germline CDR1 reads LNHNV; CDR2 reads YYDKDF (reference sequence). V dropped 0 bases and J dropped 4; count of bases not matched to a gene: 9. The CDR3 coding sequence is TGTGCCACCAGCAGAGAATACGGCGGGAGTACTTACAATGAGCAGTTCTTC. It translates to CATSREYGGSTYNEQFF. Based on the CDR3 plus reference TRBV15 and TRBJ2-1, the full variable domain is DAMVIQNPRYQVTQFGKPVTLSCSQTLNHNVMYWYQQKSSQAPKLLFHYYDKDFNNEADTPDNFQSRRPNTSFCFLDIRSPGLGDTAMYLCATSREYGGSTYNEQFFGPGTRLTVL.

The CDR3 bases are TGTGCCAGCAGCTCGGTAGCGGGAGGGCCTCAAGATACGCAGTATTTT. The encoded protein is CASSSVAGGPQDTQYF. The chain joins TRBV7-3 to TRBJ2-3; 11 positions match TRBD2. V lost 4 bases, J lost 5 bases, and 8 bases stayed unmatched. The CDR3 contains 16 residues. Looked up from germline, CDR1 is SGHTA and CDR2 is FQGTGA.

CDR3 region: CASRQREGPADTQYF. CDR3 coding DNA: TGTGCCAGTAGGCAGCGGGAGGGCCCTGCAGATACGCAGTATTTT. The chain uses TRBV19 and TRBJ2-3; TRBD2 agrees at 10 bases. After removal of 6 bases from V and 4 bases from J, the junction contained 7 bases not matched to a gene. Germline V lookup: CDR1 LNHDA, CDR2 SQIVND (reference sequence). The CDR3 length is 15 residues.

The chain links TRBV27 to TRBJ2-3; the match to TRBD2 covers 10 bases. Per the germline V gene, CDR1 is MNHEY and CDR2 is SMNVEV (reference sequence). This CDR3 comprises 15 residues. With V trimmed by 5 bases and J by 1 base, 3 bases remained unmatched. The CDR3 loop reads CASSPSGRGTDTQYF. In DNA, the CDR3 is TGTGCCAGCAGTCCTAGCGGGAGAGGCACAGATACGCAGTATTTT.

The chain joins TRBV6-5 to TRBJ2-3; the D gene is possibly TRBD2 (6 bases). Germline V gene data show CDR1 as MNHEY and CDR2 as SVGAGI. Trimming removed 10 bases at V and 1 base at J, with 15 bases between. The CDR3 sequence is 14 residues long. CDR3 DNA sequence: TGTGCCACCCAAAACGGGGAGGGCACAGATACGCAGTATTTT. Its protein is CATQNGEGTDTQYF.

This clone showed up just once. V is TRBV15 and J is TRBJ2-7; 13 bases map to TRBD2. Germline V CDR1 and CDR2: LNHNV, YYDKDF (reference sequence). The V segment lost 4 bases and the J segment 4 bases; nucleotides outside the gene matches: 4. CDR3 length equals 15 residues. The chain's CDR3 is CATSTRTSGSYEQYF. CDR3 nucleotides: TGTGCCACCAGCACAAGGACTAGCGGGAGTTACGAGCAGTACTTC.

The CDR3 bases are TGTGCCAGAGTGACAGGGCGCACAGATACGCAGTATTTT. Amino acids: CARVTGRTDTQYF. The J gene is TRBJ2-3, the V gene TRBV5-3; 7 nucleotides match TRBD1. TRBV5-3 counts as an open reading frame of uncertain function. The CDR3 has 13 residues. Trimming removed 7 bases from V and 1 base from J; junction bases left unmatched: 3.

This chain joins TRBV18 and TRBJ2-3; tentatively, D is TRBD2 (7 bases). Germline CDR1 and CDR2: KGHSH and LQKENI. There are 17 residues in the CDR3. With 4 bases removed from V and 0 bases from J, the gap between germline ends came to 17 bases. CDR3 nucleotide sequence: TGTGCCAGCTCACTCTCCTTCGGGGGGCTGAGCACAGATACGCAGTATTTT. Residues: CASSLSFGGLSTDTQYF.

The chain combines TRBV28 with TRBJ2-3; 9 positions match TRBD1. The CDR3 loop spans 15 amino acids. Trimming took 6 bases from V and 6 from J; bases not matched to a gene: 10. Germline values: CDR1 MDHEN, CDR2 SYDVKM. DNA for the CDR3: TGTGCCAGCAGACCACAGGGGGCGATGAGGGATACGCAGTATTTT. This codes for CASRPQGAMRDTQYF.

The chain recombines TRBV15 with TRBJ2-3, with TRBD2 identical over 8 bases. The V and J ends lost 3 bases and 1 base, in that order; junction bases with no gene match: 9. This CDR3 spans 17 amino acids. From germline, CDR1 is LNHNV and CDR2 YYDKDF (reference sequence). This CDR3 reads CATSRSRSGGGTDTQYF. The DNA for the CDR3 is TGTGCCACCAGCAGGAGTCGGTCGGGGGGGGGCACAGATACGCAGTATTTT.

The chain employs TRBV30 and TRBJ1-4; tentative D call: TRBD1 (6 bases). The germline V gene has CDR1 GTSNPN and CDR2 SVGIG (reference sequence). The CDR3 totals 12 residues. Trimming pared 0 bases from V and 7 bases from J, leaving 6 bases between. The CDR3 region has the DNA TGTGCCTGGAGTGTACAGGGTGAAAAACTGTTTTTT. Translating gives CAWSVQGEKLFF. Full variable domain (rest looked up from reference TRBV30 and TRBJ1-4): SQTIHQWPATLVQPVGSPLSLECTVEGTSNPNLYWYRQAAGRGLQLLFYSVGIGQISSEVPQNLSASRPQDRQFILSSKKLLLSDSGFYLCAWSVQGEKLFFGSGTQLSVL.

This chain uses TRBV29-1 with TRBJ2-7; tentative D call: TRBD1 (8 bases). The CDR3 length is 13 residues. With 6 bases removed from V and 6 bases from J, the gap between germline ends came to 18 bases. The V gene's germline CDR1 is SQVTM and CDR2 ANQGSEA. CDR3 in amino acids: CSVETGGDSEQYF. The CDR3 DNA follows: TGCAGCGTAGAAACAGGGGGGGATAGCGAGCAGTACTTC.

This clone was counted a few times. The chain has TRBV6-5 and TRBJ1-5; D may be TRBD1 (5 bases). V lost 5 bases and J 6 bases, leaving 11 bases between the germline ends. From germline, CDR1 is MNHEY and CDR2 SVGAGI. This CDR3 spans 13 amino acids. The CDR3 DNA follows: TGTGCCAGCAGTACAGGAGTGTCTCAGCCCCAGCATTTT. This translates into CASSTGVSQPQHF.

The CDR3 DNA sequence: TGCAGCGCCGGGACAGGGGATCCTAATGAAAAACTGTTTTTT. It is translated as CSAGTGDPNEKLFF. The chain uses TRBV29-1 and TRBJ1-4; 10 bases are shared with TRBD1. Trimming cost V 7 bases and J 3 bases; bases outside gene matches: 5. Germline V lookup: CDR1 SQVTM, CDR2 ANQGSEA. The CDR3 is 14 amino acids.

The V call is TRBV6-6, the J call TRBJ2-7; 10 nucleotides agree with TRBD1. With V trimmed by 5 bases and J by 7 bases, 11 bases remained unmatched. Looked up from germline, CDR1 is MNHNY and CDR2 is SVGAGI (reference sequence). This CDR3 spans 15 amino acids. CDR3 sequence: CASSTAGTGAKEQYF. For the CDR3, the DNA is TGTGCCAGCAGTACCGCGGGGACAGGGGCAAAAGAGCAGTACTTC.

The CDR3 region is CASSRVKLQETQYF. The CDR3 nucleotides are TGTGCCAGCAGCCGGGTCAAATTGCAAGAGACCCAGTACTTC. The rearrangement links TRBV6-5 to TRBJ2-5, with D unclear. The germline gives CDR1 MNHEY, CDR2 SVGAGI. The length of the CDR3 is 14 residues. Trimming removed 6 bases from V and 2 bases from J, with 13 bases in between.

This sequence joins TRBV7-3 and TRBJ2-3; 10 positions match TRBD2. Germline CDR1 and CDR2: SGHTA and FQGTGA. CDR3 length: 15 amino acids. With V trimmed by 6 bases and J by 4 bases, 7 bases remained unmatched. CDR3 in DNA: TGTGCCAGCAGTTCTAGCGGGAGCACGGCAGATACGCAGTATTTT. It translates to CASSSSGSTADTQYF.

The sample holds one count of this clone. Within the sample, other DNA sequences also encode this same CDR3. The J gene is TRBJ2-7, the V gene TRBV6-5; 11 bases are shared with TRBD2. Losses at the gene ends were 0 bases for V and 4 bases for J; bases not matched to a gene: 2. Germline CDR1 reads MNHEY; CDR2 reads SVGAGI. This CDR3 comprises 15 residues. As DNA, the CDR3 is TGTGCCAGCAGTTACTCCCTAGCGGGGGGATACGAGCAGTACTTC. This sequence encodes CASSYSLAGGYEQYF.

The V gene is TRBV30, the J gene TRBJ2-4; 7 positions match TRBD1. The CDR3 has 15 amino acids. Per the germline V gene, CDR1 is GTSNPN and CDR2 is SVGIG (reference sequence). Trimming at V came to 2 bases and at J to 0 bases, leaving 4 bases not matched to a gene. The CDR3 DNA is TGTGCCTGGAGTCGGGACAGACTAGCCAAAAACATTCAGTACTTC. Translated: CAWSRDRLAKNIQYF.

The rearrangement uses TRBV7-6 and TRBJ1-5, with a possible D match to TRBD1 (6 bases). Germline V CDR1 and CDR2: SGHVS, FNYEAQ. CDR3 length: 15 residues. The ends were cut back, 5 bases at V and 4 bases at J, with 15 bases in the middle. The CDR3 DNA reads as TGTGCCAGCAGCCCCCAGAGGGACATTAATCAGCCCCAGCATTTT. This encodes CASSPQRDINQPQHF.

V is TRBV6-1 and J is TRBJ2-7; D remains unclear. Trimming left V 2 bases short and J 2 bases short, with 7 bases between. CDR1 is MNHNS, CDR2 SASEGT, per germline. There are 13 residues in the CDR3. DNA for the CDR3: TGTGCCAGCAGTGAACGCGGTCCCTACGAGCAGTACGTC. Translated: CASSERGPYEQYV.

V is TRBV3-1 (or the pseudogene TRBV3-2) and J is TRBJ2-5; D may be TRBD1 (6 bases). CDR3 size: 14 residues. V was shortened by 1 base and J by 4 bases, with 10 bases between the two germline ends. Looked up from germline, CDR1 is LGHDT and CDR2 is YNNKEL (reference sequence). The CDR3 spells CASSQGGRLETQYF. The DNA of the CDR3 is TGTGCCAGCAGCCAAGGGGGGCGCTTAGAGACCCAGTACTTC.

The chain joins TRBV10-3 to TRBJ2-3; 7 bases fit TRBD1. J was trimmed by 0 bases and V by 4 bases; bases with no gene match: 4. The CDR3 extends over 15 amino acids. CDR1 is ENHRY, CDR2 SYGVKD, per germline. The CDR3 DNA reads as TGTGCCATCAGTGTCGGGGACAGTAGCACAGATACGCAGTATTTT. As protein: CAISVGDSSTDTQYF.

CDR3 nucleotides: TGTGCCAGCAAGGGGACTAGATACAATGAGCAGTTCTTC. It codes for CASKGTRYNEQFF. The rearrangement uses TRBV2 and TRBJ2-1; 8 nucleotides line up with TRBD2. The ends lost 7 bases at V and 4 bases at J; junction bases unmatched: 3. CDR1 is SNHLY, CDR2 FYNNEI, per germline. The CDR3 has 13 residues.

The chain combines TRBV18 with TRBJ1-2; D may be TRBD1 (5 bases). The CDR3 length is 15 residues. The germline V and J ends were trimmed by 0 bases and 8 bases, with 16 bases remaining between them. Germline CDR1 is KGHSH and CDR2 is LQKENI. The CDR3 coding sequence is TGTGCCAGCTCACCACCTTCGGTAGGGGTCTACGGCTACACCTTC. Protein sequence: CASSPPSVGVYGYTF.

The chain is built from TRBV9 and TRBJ2-1, with D perhaps matching TRBD1 (6 bases). Germline CDR1 SGDLS, CDR2 YYNGEE. The ends were cut back, 3 bases at V and 10 bases at J, with 11 bases in the middle. The CDR3 consists of 12 residues. CDR3 loop: CASSEVRGEQFF. The CDR3, as DNA: TGTGCCAGCAGCGAAGTCAGGGGAGAGCAGTTCTTC.

The chain recombines TRBV6-5 with TRBJ1-2, with a possible D match to TRBD1 (5 bases). The CDR3 is 13 residues long. Per the germline V gene, CDR1 is MNHEY and CDR2 is SVGAGI. Trimming pared 7 bases from V and 0 bases from J, leaving 9 bases between. The CDR3 DNA follows: TGTGCCAGCACCCAGGGATCTAACTATGGCTACACCTTC. This sequence encodes CASTQGSNYGYTF.